The 14 T cell receptor beta chains below come from one sample, sequenced in a study of shared clonotypes between healthy human individuals. Naive CD8 isolation took CD45RO-negative cells positively selected for CCR7 and excluded terminally differentiated effector memory CD45RA+ cells. Only in-frame clones appear in the TCRdb table, and some are missing; sequencing was by immunoSEQ multiplex PCR. The repertoire holds under 700,000 clones, with roughly 96% as singletons. The material sequenced was naive CD8+ T cells sorted from blood. The source of these receptors is a woman aged 25 to 39 in good health.

The CDR3 is CASSQRDYTDTQYF. Written as DNA, the CDR3 is TGTGCCAGCTCCCAGCGGGACTACACAGATACGCAGTATTTT. This rearrangement joins TRBV21-1 to TRBJ2-3; the table names TRBD2, a call not compared with the DNA. TRBV21-1 is described as a pseudogene. This CDR3 has 14 residues.

The chain couples TRBV29-1 to TRBJ2-7, with 9 bases fitting TRBD1. CDR3 length: 13 residues. Germline assignment: CDR1 SQVTM and CDR2 ANQGSEA. Trimming removed 7 bases from V and 6 bases from J; junction bases left unmatched: 10. CDR3 amino acids: CSGVGTGSPEQYF. CDR3 bases: TGCAGCGGGGTGGGGACAGGGTCCCCCGAGCAGTACTTC.

As concerns this clone: At the DNA level, this CDR3 is encoded by other sequences in the same sample as well. The V and J genes are TRBV5-6 and TRBJ2-7; 7 nucleotides align to TRBD1. The length of the CDR3 is 15 residues. The ends lost 0 bases at V and 1 base at J; junction bases unmatched: 4. Germline V lookup: CDR1 SGHDT, CDR2 YYEEEE. The chain's CDR3 is CASSLAGGPSYEQYF. The CDR3, as DNA: TGTGCCAGCAGCTTGGCAGGGGGTCCGTCCTACGAGCAGTACTTC.

The chain couples TRBV5-6 to TRBJ2-3, with D tentatively TRBD1 (6 bases). The CDR3 is 15 amino acids. Germline values: CDR1 SGHDT, CDR2 YYEEEE. Trimming took off 6 bases at V and 3 bases at J, with 17 bases between the two ends. CDR3 nucleotides: TGTGCCAGCAACCCGACAGGTCGTTCTACAGATACGCAGTATTTT. This codes for CASNPTGRSTDTQYF.

J is TRBJ2-1 and V is TRBV2; D ambiguous. Germline values: CDR1 SNHLY, CDR2 FYNNEI. The CDR3 sequence is 21 residues long. Between the trimmed V and J ends, which lost 0 bases and 4 bases, there was a span of 28 bases. The CDR3 coding sequence is TGTGCCAGCAGTGAAGCTGCCAGTATTGGGATTGTCCCACCTACTTACAATGAGCAGTTCTTC. It codes for CASSEAASIGIVPPTYNEQFF.

The chain carries TRBV2 and TRBJ2-7; 7 bases line up with TRBD2. There are 14 residues in the CDR3. Germline CDR1 SNHLY, CDR2 FYNNEI. After removal of 3 bases from V and 5 bases from J, the junction contained 7 bases not matched to a gene. The CDR3 sequence: CASSEGTNVDEQYF. The CDR3 DNA reads as TGTGCCAGCAGTGAGGGGACTAACGTCGACGAGCAGTACTTC.

The CDR3 DNA sequence: TGTGCCAGCGGACAGGGGGCTTGGGAGCAGTACTTC. This encodes CASGQGAWEQYF. The chain joins TRBV2 to TRBJ2-7, with 11 bases aligning to TRBD1. Per the germline V gene, CDR1 is SNHLY and CDR2 is FYNNEI. CDR3 length: 12 residues. V shed 8 bases, J shed 7 bases, and the junction held 4 bases outside the gene matches.

This clone has only a few counts. The rearrangement joins TRBV9 to TRBJ2-7; the D gene is possibly TRBD2 (5 bases). From germline, CDR1 is SGDLS and CDR2 YYNGEE. This CDR3 is 12 amino acids long. Trimming left V 3 bases short and J 3 bases short, with 7 bases between. The CDR3 DNA sequence: TGTGCCAGCAGCGAAGGAGGCTACGAGCAGTACTTC. This codes for CASSEGGYEQYF.

The V call is TRBV15, the J call TRBJ1-2; TRBD1 aligns across 7 bases. Trimming took 3 bases from V and 0 from J; bases not matched to a gene: 10. The CDR3 is 17 residues long. The germline V gene encodes CDR1 LNHNV and CDR2 YYDKDF (reference sequence). CDR3 in amino acids: CATSSFPRDSANYGYTF. The CDR3, as DNA: TGTGCCACCAGCAGTTTTCCCCGGGACAGCGCTAACTATGGCTACACCTTC.

V gene TRBV27 combines with J gene TRBJ2-1; 11 nucleotides match TRBD2. Germline CDR1 is MNHEY and CDR2 is SMNVEV (reference sequence). V lost 4 bases and J lost 7; bases outside the gene matches: 6. The CDR3 consists of 15 residues. The CDR3 DNA is TGTGCCAGCAGTTCACCGGGACTAGCGGCTAATGAGCAGTTCTTC. Its translation is CASSSPGLAANEQFF.

The chain is built from TRBV5-4 and TRBJ1-2; D uncertain. The CDR3 is 13 amino acids. Germline CDR1 SGHNT, CDR2 YYREEE (reference sequence). Trimming removed 5 bases at V and 10 bases at J, with 18 bases between. This CDR3 reads CASSTTNSLPYTF. The DNA for the CDR3 is TGTGCCAGCAGTACCACAAACAGCTTGCCCTACACCTTC.

This clone was observed once. CDR3: CASDGWDREYNEQFF. The CDR3 nucleotides are TGTGCCAGTGATGGGTGGGACAGAGAATACAATGAGCAGTTCTTC. This sequence joins TRBV2 and TRBJ2-1; 7 nucleotides line up with TRBD1. The CDR3 consists of 15 residues. The germline V gene has CDR1 SNHLY and CDR2 FYNNEI. V dropped 9 bases and J dropped 4; count of bases not matched to a gene: 12.

The rearrangement joins TRBV5-1 to TRBJ1-1; 9 bases align to TRBD1. With V trimmed by 4 bases and J by 4 bases, 11 bases remained unmatched. This CDR3 contains 16 residues. In germline, CDR1 is SGHRS, CDR2 YFSETQ. In DNA form, the CDR3 reads TGCGCCAGCAGCCCCTGGACAGGGGATTTGAGCACTGAAGCTTTCTTT. It specifies CASSPWTGDLSTEAFF.

Points on this clone: The junction departs from germline at one end; a sequencing error may be responsible. The rearrangement joins TRBV6-1 to TRBJ2-7, with D maybe TRBD2 (6 bases). The CDR3 has 16 amino acids. Germline CDR1 and CDR2: MNHNS and SASEGT. DNA of the CDR3: TGTGCCAGCAGCGAAGGAGGGTACCTCGCCCCCTACGAGCAGTACTTC. Translated, it gives CASSEGGYLAPYEQYF.